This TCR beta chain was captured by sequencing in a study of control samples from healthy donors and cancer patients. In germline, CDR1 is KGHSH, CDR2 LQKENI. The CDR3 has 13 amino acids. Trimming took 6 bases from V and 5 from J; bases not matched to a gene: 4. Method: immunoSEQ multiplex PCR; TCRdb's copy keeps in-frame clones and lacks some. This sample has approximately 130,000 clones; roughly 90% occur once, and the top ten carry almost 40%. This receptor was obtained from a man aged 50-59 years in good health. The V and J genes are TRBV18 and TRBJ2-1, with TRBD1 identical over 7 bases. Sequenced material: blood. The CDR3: CASSRQGDNEQFF. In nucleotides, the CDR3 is TGTGCCAGCTCCCGGCAGGGGGACAATGAGCAGTTCTTC.